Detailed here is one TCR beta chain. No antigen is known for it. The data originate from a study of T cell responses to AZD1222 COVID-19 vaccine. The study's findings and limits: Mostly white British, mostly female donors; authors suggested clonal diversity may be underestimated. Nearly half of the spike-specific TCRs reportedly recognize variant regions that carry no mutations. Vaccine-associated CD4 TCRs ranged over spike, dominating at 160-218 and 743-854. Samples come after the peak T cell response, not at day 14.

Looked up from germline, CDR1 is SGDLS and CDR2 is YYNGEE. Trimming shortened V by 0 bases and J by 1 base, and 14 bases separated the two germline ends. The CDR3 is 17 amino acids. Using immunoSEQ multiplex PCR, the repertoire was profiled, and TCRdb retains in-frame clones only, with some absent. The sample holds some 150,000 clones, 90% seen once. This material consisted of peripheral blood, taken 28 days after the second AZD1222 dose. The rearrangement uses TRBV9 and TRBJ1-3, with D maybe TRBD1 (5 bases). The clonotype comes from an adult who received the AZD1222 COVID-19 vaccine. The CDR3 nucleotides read TGTGCCAGCAGCGTAGGTCCCAGGGAGCCTTCTGGAAACACCATATATTTT. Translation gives CASSVGPREPSGNTIYF.